Below, 25 T cell receptor beta chains from the same sample are listed, as sequenced in a study of blood T cell repertoires in COVID-19. Method: immunoSEQ multiplex PCR; TCRdb's copy keeps in-frame clones and lacks some. The repertoire includes about 200,000 clones, about 90% of them detected once, and about 2.3% sits in the top ten. Input material: PBMCs or T cells enriched from blood (not recorded which). These receptors were collected from a woman aged 25 to 39 who had recovered from COVID-19.

The count of this clone is one. Other nucleotide sequences in the sample specify the same CDR3. The chain is built from TRBV5-4 and TRBJ2-6; weak D call: TRBD2 (5 bases). Trimming cost V 2 bases and J 4 bases, with 16 bases left between them. Germline CDR1 and CDR2: SGHNT and YYREEE (reference sequence). The CDR3 is 17 residues long. The CDR3 DNA reads TGTGCCAGCAGCTTAGGGTACAGAGGGCCGGGGGCCAACGTCCTGACTTTC. Protein: CASSLGYRGPGANVLTF.

The chain has TRBV14 and TRBJ2-5; the match to TRBD2 covers 8 bases. CDR3 size: 16 residues. Trimming removed 2 bases from V and 5 bases from J; junction bases left unmatched: 10. Per the germline V gene, CDR1 is SGHDN and CDR2 is FVKESK. The CDR3 nucleotides read TGTGCCAGCAGCCAACCCAGGACTAGCCTTTTGGAGACCCAGTACTTC. This encodes CASSQPRTSLLETQYF.

V and J are TRBV6-5 and TRBJ1-1; the D gene is possibly TRBD1 (5 bases). The germline V and J ends were trimmed by 6 bases and 2 bases, with 16 bases remaining between them. This CDR3 contains 15 residues. Germline CDR1 and CDR2: MNHEY and SVGAGI. CDR3 DNA sequence: TGTGCCAGCAGACGAGGCGTGGGGGGAAACACTGAAGCTTTCTTT. Translating gives CASRRGVGGNTEAFF.

V usage is TRBV6-5 and J usage is TRBJ1-1; tentatively, D is TRBD1 (6 bases). CDR1 is MNHEY and CDR2 is SVGAGI in the germline V gene. The CDR3 runs to 13 residues. V lost 2 bases and J lost 5, with 9 bases in between. As DNA, the CDR3 is TGTGCCAGCAGTTACGGAGACAGGACTGAAGCTTTCTTT. Translation: CASSYGDRTEAFF.

Ten or more counts support this clone. The J gene is TRBJ2-5, the V gene TRBV7-9; 15 positions agree with TRBD2. Germline CDR1 and CDR2: SEHNR and FQNEAQ (reference sequence). The ends lost 6 bases at V and 6 bases at J; junction bases unmatched: 5. This CDR3 has 15 residues. CDR3 amino acids: CASRSGTSGRKTQYF. The CDR3 DNA follows: TGTGCCAGCAGATCCGGGACTAGCGGGAGGAAGACCCAGTACTTC.

The rearrangement joins TRBV6-5 to TRBJ1-1; 7 bases are a match to TRBD1. V was clipped by 4 bases and J by 5 bases; unmatched bases: 10. CDR1 and CDR2 from the germline V gene are MNHEY and SVGAGI. This CDR3 is built from 15 residues. CDR3 in amino acids: CASSSPGGGATEAFF. CDR3 nucleotide sequence: TGTGCCAGCAGTTCCCCGGGAGGGGGCGCTACTGAAGCTTTCTTT.

This clone is a singleton in its sample. This chain joins TRBV30 and TRBJ1-4; D unresolved. Trimming stripped 4 bases from V and 4 bases from J, with 19 bases between. In germline, CDR1 is GTSNPN, CDR2 SVGIG (reference sequence). The CDR3 has 16 amino acids. The CDR3 region has the DNA TGTGCCTGGAACCCCCCCGGGGAGTCTTATAATGAAAAACTGTTTTTT. This codes for CAWNPPGESYNEKLFF.

J is TRBJ1-2 and V is TRBV6-5, with 8 bases identical to TRBD1. Germline CDR1 reads MNHEY; CDR2 reads SVGAGI. This CDR3 is built from 12 residues. Trimming at V came to 6 bases and at J to 4 bases, leaving 1 base not matched to a gene. CDR3 protein: CASSGQGYGYTF. CDR3 nucleotide sequence: TGTGCCAGCAGCGGACAGGGCTATGGCTACACCTTC.

The V gene is TRBV6-1, the J gene TRBJ1-1; D possibly corresponds to TRBD1 (5 bases). Per germline, CDR1 MNHNS and CDR2 SASEGT. There are 17 residues in the CDR3. V was pared by 0 bases and J by 5 bases, with 19 bases between. DNA for the CDR3: TGTGCCAGCAGTGAAGCGCTTCTAGACAGAGCCGAGACTGAAGCTTTCTTT. Protein sequence: CASSEALLDRAETEAFF.

V is TRBV11-2 and J is TRBJ2-5, with 7 nucleotides matching TRBD2. Germline trimming cut 5 bases from V and 1 base from J; bases unmatched to any gene: 13. The germline CDR1 and CDR2 sequences are SGHAT and FQNNGV. This CDR3 has 17 residues. The CDR3 nucleotides read TGTGCCAGCAGCCCGGGCCGCAAGGGAGGGCCCCAAGAGACCCAGTACTTC. The encoded protein is CASSPGRKGGPQETQYF.

The chain carries TRBV28 and TRBJ2-7, with D tentatively TRBD1 (6 bases). Trimming pared 6 bases from V and 6 bases from J, leaving 12 bases between. The CDR3 contains 12 residues. CDR1 and CDR2 from the germline V gene are MDHEN and SYDVKM. The CDR3 DNA sequence: TGTGCCAGCAGCCCTCCCAGGGGCGAGCAGTACTTC. Translation: CASSPPRGEQYF.

As for this clone: Other DNA sequences in the sample encode the same CDR3. In nucleotides, the CDR3 is TGCGCCAGCAGCTTGGGACCAGGGGACACTGAAGCTTTCTTT. This codes for CASSLGPGDTEAFF. The chain recombines TRBV5-1 with TRBJ1-1; a weak D match, TRBD1 (6 bases). The CDR3 spans 14 residues. CDR1 SGHRS and CDR2 YFSETQ come from the germline V gene. Trimming pared 0 bases from V and 3 bases from J, leaving 9 bases between.

The chain combines TRBV4-3 with TRBJ2-1; a weak D match, TRBD1 (5 bases). The germline gives CDR1 LGHNA, CDR2 YSLEER. Trimming removed 0 bases from V and 4 bases from J, with 16 bases in between. The CDR3 covers 17 residues. The CDR3 is CASSQDQGEGGYNEQFF. CDR3 sequence (DNA): TGCGCCAGCAGCCAAGATCAAGGGGAAGGTGGGTACAATGAGCAGTTCTTC.

The genes are TRBV7-2 and TRBJ2-5; D unclear. This CDR3 has 12 amino acids. The V gene lost 5 bases and the J gene lost 7 bases, with 11 bases spanning the gap. Per the germline V gene, CDR1 is SGHTA and CDR2 is FQGNSA. The CDR3 region has the DNA TGTGCCAGCAGCGGGTCTAGTGCGACCCAGTACTTC. Translated: CASSGSSATQYF.

V usage is TRBV4-1 and J usage is TRBJ1-5; D gene ambiguous. The CDR3 runs 14 residues. V was shortened by 6 bases and J by 2 bases, with 11 bases between the two germline ends. Germline V gene sequence: CDR1 MGHRA, CDR2 YSYEKL. The CDR3 sequence: CASSVAVGNQPQHF. The CDR3 DNA reads TGCGCCAGCAGTGTGGCGGTAGGCAATCAGCCCCAGCATTTT.

The rearrangement uses TRBV24-1 and TRBJ1-6; D is ambiguous. The germline V gene has CDR1 KGHDR and CDR2 SFDVKD. V was trimmed by 7 bases and J by 7 bases, leaving 10 bases between them. There are 13 residues in the CDR3. The CDR3 nucleotides read TGTGCCACCAGGTCAGGTTTGAATTCACCCCTCCACTTT. It translates to CATRSGLNSPLHF.

V is TRBV21-1 and J is TRBJ2-7; the table's D call, TRBD2, was not checked against the DNA. TRBV21-1 counts as a pseudogene. This CDR3 is built from 19 residues. CDR3 region: CASSALPRWDYRDLDEQYF. The CDR3 DNA is TGTGCCAGCAGCGCCCTACCTAGGTGGGACTACCGAGATTTGGACGAGCAGTACTTC.

The V and J genes are TRBV7-3 and TRBJ2-5; TRBD1 agrees at 8 bases. From germline, CDR1 is SGHTA and CDR2 FQGTGA. V trimming: 8 bases; J trimming: 5 bases; junction bases outside the gene matches: 7. This CDR3 spans 13 amino acids. Here the CDR3 reads CASGTGGRETQYF. The CDR3 DNA reads TGTGCCAGCGGTACAGGGGGACGGGAGACCCAGTACTTC.

The chain has TRBV5-1 and TRBJ2-7, with D possibly matching TRBD1 (5 bases). The CDR3 is 14 amino acids. The V gene lost 4 bases and the J gene lost 0 bases, with 11 bases spanning the gap. The germline V gene encodes CDR1 SGHRS and CDR2 YFSETQ. CDR3 residues: CASSLGQSSYEQYF. CDR3 nucleotide sequence: TGCGCCAGCAGCCTCGGACAAAGCTCCTACGAGCAGTACTTC.

The chain is built from TRBV18 and TRBJ2-3; no firm D call. This CDR3 spans 13 amino acids. Germline-derived CDR1 and CDR2 are KGHSH and LQKENI. The germline V and J ends were trimmed by 6 bases and 6 bases, with 13 bases remaining between them. The CDR3 DNA reads as TGTGCCAGCTCGCCGACTCTTCTTGATACGCAGTATTTT. The encoded protein is CASSPTLLDTQYF.

V and J are TRBV11-2 and TRBJ1-5; D not resolved. V was cut by 0 bases and J by 3 bases, with 6 bases left in between. Germline V gives CDR1 SGHAT, CDR2 FQNNGV. The CDR3 has 14 residues. CDR3 protein: CASSLEGVNQPQHF. DNA of the CDR3: TGTGCCAGCAGCTTAGAGGGAGTCAATCAGCCCCAGCATTTT. Together with reference TRBV11-2 and TRBJ1-5, the CDR3 gives the full variable domain: EAGVAQSPRYKIIEKRQSVAFWCNPISGHATLYWYQQILGQGPKLLIQFQNNGVVDDSQLPKDRFSAERLKGVDSTLKIQPAKLEDSAVYLCASSLEGVNQPQHFGDGTRLSIL.

This rearrangement joins TRBV11-1 to TRBJ1-6, with 8 bases fitting TRBD1. Per the germline V gene, CDR1 is SGHAT and CDR2 is FQDESV (reference sequence). V dropped 5 bases and J dropped 8; count of bases not matched to a gene: 8. The CDR3 spans 15 residues. In nucleotides, the CDR3 is TGTGCCAGCAGCAAGGACAGGGCCGGGTATTCACCCCTCCACTTT. This sequence encodes CASSKDRAGYSPLHF.

In this sample, this clone turned up a few times. The rearrangement joins TRBV5-1 to TRBJ2-5, with a weak D call TRBD2 (7 bases). The CDR3 runs to 15 residues. V lost 4 bases, J lost 2 bases, and 15 bases lay in between. The germline V gene has CDR1 SGHRS and CDR2 YFSETQ. The CDR3 loop reads CASSRLRGAQETQYF. The CDR3 DNA follows: TGCGCCAGCAGCCGCCTTCGGGGGGCACAAGAGACCCAGTACTTC.

This clone was seen only a few times. This chain connects TRBV5-4 to TRBJ2-2; D is ambiguous. Germline V gene sequence: CDR1 SGHNT, CDR2 YYREEE (reference sequence). The CDR3 is 14 amino acids. V gave up 0 bases and J gave up 4 bases, with 7 bases separating them. Here the CDR3 reads CASSLDSFTGELFF. The CDR3 nucleotides read TGTGCCAGCAGCTTGGACAGTTTCACCGGGGAGCTGTTTTTT.

This chain links TRBV30 with TRBJ1-5; D call uncertain. CDR3 length equals 14 residues. Germline CDR1 GTSNPN, CDR2 SVGIG (reference sequence). The V end lost 0 bases, the J end lost 0 bases, and 6 bases lay between the germline ends. The CDR3 sequence: CAWSVLLSNQPQHF. CDR3 DNA sequence: TGTGCCTGGAGTGTACTGCTTAGCAATCAGCCCCAGCATTTT. The full variable domain, its missing parts supplied by reference TRBV30 and TRBJ1-5, is SQTIHQWPATLVQPVGSPLSLECTVEGTSNPNLYWYRQAAGRGLQLLFYSVGIGQISSEVPQNLSASRPQDRQFILSSKKLLLSDSGFYLCAWSVLLSNQPQHFGDGTRLSIL.